A single TCR beta chain is shown here with its context. Reverse transcription of about 0.45 to 1 ug RNA was carried out with random hexamers. Amplification of TCR beta CDR3 across 54 Vbeta and 13 Jbeta was performed with immunoSEQ multiplex PCR. Each CDR3 protein gets one entry after TCRdb re-called the immunoSEQ multiplex PCR reads with MiXCR. The data show 150,000 to 160,000 distinct CDR3 sequences, approximately 93% seen once. This sample was taken from a study of CD8 T cells in Susac syndrome. CDR3 length: 14 residues. Germline values: CDR1 LNHDA, CDR2 SQIVND (reference sequence). V was trimmed by 8 bases and J by 0 bases, leaving 11 bases between them. TEMRA cells were FACS-enriched, unlike CD8+ and CD4+ T cells, which were negatively isolated.

The chain couples TRBV19 to TRBJ1-5; no reliable D call. This sequence was found in a human donor with multiple sclerosis. Sequencing input: CD8+ T cells from PBMCs. CDR3 sequence (DNA): TGTGCCAGTCGGGTGGGATATAGCAATCAGCCCCAGCATTTT. It translates to CASRVGYSNQPQHF.